The rows below give T cell receptor beta chains drawn from one sample of a study of early T cells in non-severe SARS-CoV-2 infection. TCRdb ran MiXCR on the 5' RACE reads and lists one entry per CDR3 protein. The sample records about 56,000 distinct CDR3 sequences, roughly a tenth being singletons. The sequenced material came from whole blood. Every receptor here comes from an adult who was a healthcare worker with PCR-confirmed SARS-CoV-2 infection or an uninfected control (not recorded which). The CDR3 runs from the conserved cysteine through the conserved F or W. The D gene is left open where the match is weak. Only some rows state a clone size, as once, few, many or a class for expanded clones.

clone_size	d_call	v_call	j_call	cdr3_aa	cdr3_nt
many	TRBD1	TRBV29-1	TRBJ2-5	CSVSETGLSETQYF	TGCAGCGTTAGTGAGACAGGGCTCTCGGAGACCCAGTACTTC
-	-	TRBV27	TRBJ1-1	CASSLSLNTEAFF	TGTGCCAGCAGTTTGTCGCTGAACACTGAAGCTTTCTTT
few	TRBD1	TRBV20-1	TRBJ1-1	CSASTGATDEAFF	TGCAGTGCTAGTACAGGGGCTACAGATGAAGCTTTCTTT
many	-	TRBV20-1	TRBJ2-6	CSASPGSGANVLTF	TGCAGTGCTTCCCCAGGGAGTGGGGCCAACGTCCTGACTTTC
-	TRBD2	TRBV20-1	TRBJ2-1	CSARTARGGLGNEQFF	TGCAGTGCTAGAACCGCCCGCGGGGGGTTGGGCAATGAGCAGTTCTTC
-	-	TRBV6-2/TRBV6-3	TRBJ2-3	CASSYRSGGVTDTQYF	TGTGCCAGCAGCTACCGATCCGGGGGAGTCACAGATACGCAGTATTTT
-	-	TRBV15	TRBJ1-1	CATSRVRTEAFF	TGTGCCACCAGCAGAGTGAGGACTGAAGCTTTCTTT
few	TRBD1	TRBV4-2	TRBJ1-6	CASSLGQGNSPLHF	TGTGCCAGCAGCCTTGGACAGGGGAATTCACCCCTCCACTTT
many	-	TRBV5-6	TRBJ2-5	CASSLGVYQETQYF	TGTGCCAGCAGCTTGGGAGTGTACCAAGAGACCCAGTACTTC
many	-	TRBV30	TRBJ2-2	CAWSVFAHANTGELFF	TGTGCCTGGAGTGTATTCGCACACGCGAACACCGGGGAGCTGTTTTTT
-	-	TRBV29-1	TRBJ2-5	CSVGRQGGETQYF	TGCAGCGTTGGGCGCCAGGGTGGAGAGACCCAGTACTTC
many	TRBD1	TRBV29-1	TRBJ2-7	CSVLYFTGGHEQYF	TGCAGCGTTCTGTATTTTACAGGGGGCCACGAGCAGTACTTC
-	-	TRBV29-1	TRBJ2-5	CSVEVNQETQYF	TGCAGCGTTGAGGTGAACCAAGAGACCCAGTACTTC
few	TRBD1	TRBV2	TRBJ1-1	CASRQGRGTEAFF	TGTGCCAGCAGACAGGGGCGCGGGACTGAAGCTTTCTTT
many	TRBD1	TRBV9	TRBJ1-3	CASSVRQGGTIYF	TGTGCCAGCAGCGTCCGACAGGGAGGCACCATATATTTT
few	TRBD1	TRBV5-1	TRBJ2-1	CASNEGASSYNEQFF	TGCGCCAGCAATGAGGGGGCTAGCTCCTACAATGAGCAGTTCTTC
many	-	TRBV12-3/TRBV12-4	TRBJ2-7	CASSFRRSYEQYF	TGTGCCAGCAGTTTTAGGAGGTCCTACGAGCAGTACTTC
many	-	TRBV9	TRBJ1-6	CASSVGLVNSPLHF	TGTGCCAGCAGCGTAGGGCTCGTTAATTCACCCCTCCACTTT
many	-	TRBV15	TRBJ1-5	CATSRRGNQPQHF	TGTGCCACCAGCCGGCGGGGAAATCAGCCCCAGCATTTT
-	TRBD2	TRBV19	TRBJ2-1	CASSIYTSGNNEQFF	TGTGCCAGTAGTATTTATACTAGCGGGAACAATGAGCAGTTCTTC
many	-	TRBV5-1	TRBJ2-1	CASSGTPPEQFF	TGCGCCAGCAGCGGGACTCCCCCTGAGCAGTTCTTC
-	-	TRBV29-1	TRBJ2-1	CSVPGAEQFF	TGCAGCGTTCCCGGCGCTGAGCAGTTCTTC
few	-	TRBV12-3/TRBV12-4	TRBJ2-3	CASSSVAAGKSTDTQYF	TGTGCCAGCAGTTCCGTGGCGGCGGGAAAGAGCACAGATACGCAGTATTTT
-	TRBD1	TRBV29-1	TRBJ2-3	CSVLPLRTGSTDTQYF	TGCAGCGTCTTACCTCTTCGGACAGGGAGCACAGATACGCAGTATTTT
few	-	TRBV7-2	TRBJ2-5	CASSLVGTPLAAETQYF	TGTGCCAGCAGCTTAGTCGGGACACCTCTAGCGGCAGAGACCCAGTACTTC
few	TRBD1	TRBV27	TRBJ2-3	CASSFSYRDRVSSDTQYF	TGTGCCAGCAGTTTTTCCTACCGGGACAGGGTCAGCTCAGATACGCAGTATTTT
-	-	TRBV7-9	TRBJ2-5	CASRGSETQYF	TGTGCCAGCAGAGGGTCAGAGACCCAGTACTTC
few	-	TRBV6-2/TRBV6-3	TRBJ2-7	CASNGLTYEQYF	TGTGCCAGCAACGGACTAACCTACGAGCAGTACTTC
-	TRBD2	TRBV27	TRBJ2-1	CASSFRGGEQFF	TGTGCCAGCAGTTTCCGGGGGGGTGAGCAGTTCTTC
few	-	TRBV25-1	TRBJ1-1	CASSGRQHTEAFF	TGTGCCAGCAGTGGTCGACAGCACACTGAAGCTTTCTTT
-	-	TRBV29-1	TRBJ2-2	CSVEVGVTGELFF	TGCAGCGTTGAAGTAGGAGTGACCGGGGAGCTGTTTTTT
-	TRBD1	TRBV20-1	TRBJ1-6	CSAMPGQPGSPLHF	TGCAGTGCTATGCCGGGACAGCCTGGTTCACCCCTCCACTTT
few	-	TRBV20-1	TRBJ2-2	CSARKAANTGELFF	TGCAGTGCTAGGAAAGCGGCGAACACCGGGGAGCTGTTTTTT
few	-	TRBV29-1	TRBJ1-2	CSVEDQGPYGYTF	TGCAGCGTTGAGGACCAGGGACCCTATGGCTACACCTTC
-	TRBD2	TRBV12-3/TRBV12-4	TRBJ2-1	CASSLGREVNEQFF	TGTGCCAGCAGTTTAGGGCGGGAGGTGAATGAGCAGTTCTTC
many	-	TRBV27	TRBJ2-7	CASSLIGAGAEQYF	TGTGCCAGCAGTTTAATCGGGGCGGGCGCGGAGCAGTACTTC
once	-	TRBV6-5	TRBJ2-3	CASRKALLTDTQYF	TGTGCCAGCAGGAAGGCGCTCCTCACAGATACGCAGTATTTT